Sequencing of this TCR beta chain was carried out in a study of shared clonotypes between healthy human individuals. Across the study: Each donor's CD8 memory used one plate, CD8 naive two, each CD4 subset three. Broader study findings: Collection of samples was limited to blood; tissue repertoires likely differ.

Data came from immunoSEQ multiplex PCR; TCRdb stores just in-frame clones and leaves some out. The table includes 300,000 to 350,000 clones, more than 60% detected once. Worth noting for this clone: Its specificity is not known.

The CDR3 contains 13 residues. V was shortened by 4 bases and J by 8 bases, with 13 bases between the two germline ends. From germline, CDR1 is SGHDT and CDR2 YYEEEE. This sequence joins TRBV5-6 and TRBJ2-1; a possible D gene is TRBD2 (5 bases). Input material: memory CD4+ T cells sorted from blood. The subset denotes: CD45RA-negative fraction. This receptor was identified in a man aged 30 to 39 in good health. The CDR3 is CASSRQTGYEQFF. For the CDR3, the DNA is TGTGCCAGCAGCCGCCAAACGGGATATGAGCAGTTCTTC.